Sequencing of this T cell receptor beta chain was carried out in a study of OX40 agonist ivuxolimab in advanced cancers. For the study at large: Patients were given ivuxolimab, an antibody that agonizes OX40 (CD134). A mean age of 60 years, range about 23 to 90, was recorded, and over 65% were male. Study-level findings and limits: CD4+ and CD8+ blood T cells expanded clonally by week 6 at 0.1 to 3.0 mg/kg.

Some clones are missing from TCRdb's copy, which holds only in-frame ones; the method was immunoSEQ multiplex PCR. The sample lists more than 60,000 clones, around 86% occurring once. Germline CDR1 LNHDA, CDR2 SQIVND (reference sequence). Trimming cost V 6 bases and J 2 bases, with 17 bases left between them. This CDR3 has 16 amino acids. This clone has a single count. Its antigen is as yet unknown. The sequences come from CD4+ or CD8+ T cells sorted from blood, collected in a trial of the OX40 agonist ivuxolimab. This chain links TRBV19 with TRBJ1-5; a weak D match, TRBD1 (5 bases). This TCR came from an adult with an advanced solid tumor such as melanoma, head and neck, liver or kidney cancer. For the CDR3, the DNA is TGTGCCAGTAGCCGGGGGGTTCAGGGCCGCAATCAGCCCCAGCATTTT. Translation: CASSRGVQGRNQPQHF.